This T cell receptor beta chain was documented in a study of blood T cell repertoires in COVID-19. Study at large: Samples of COVID-19 (acute and convalescent) were obtained from the United States, Italy and Spain. Sources were T cells, B-cell-depleted T cells, or PBMCs; the material itself was cDNA or gDNA.

Germline values: CDR1 LGHDT, CDR2 YNNKEL (reference sequence). J was trimmed by 2 bases and V by 3 bases; bases with no gene match: 5. The CDR3 runs 15 residues. Participants had their cohort set by participant-reported clinical history. In the original processing: From reference gene primer amplification, estimates of nucleated cell counts were derived. Repertoires were generated with immunoSEQ multiplex PCR, while TCRdb's copy carries only in-frame clones and drops some. V, J and clone size derive from that table, while D and trimming were established from the DNA sequence. In the table there are about 250,000 clones, more than 80% of which are singletons.

This chain connects TRBV3-1 (or the pseudogene TRBV3-2) to TRBJ2-7; 9 bases line up with TRBD2. This sequence was found in a woman younger than 30 who had recovered from COVID-19. Sequenced sample: PBMCs or T cells enriched from blood (not recorded which). The CDR3 is CASSHHLAGTYEQYF. The CDR3 DNA is TGTGCCAGCAGCCATCATCTAGCGGGGACCTACGAGCAGTACTTC.